This T cell receptor (beta chain) is drawn from a study of T cells in Graves' hyperthyroidism and ophthalmopathy. Germline V gives CDR1 SGHTA, CDR2 FQGTGA. The CDR3 is 13 amino acids. The V gene lost 6 bases and the J gene lost 7 bases, with 13 bases spanning the gap. General observations from the study: Blood shared most expanded thyroid clonotypes above 0.001.

Across 18 months, stable Graves' hyperthyroidism was marked by no progression to ophthalmopathy. Ten or more counts support this clonotype. Its target is unknown. Researchers amplified the TCR beta CDR3 regions from RNA transcripts. In the first-round RT-PCR of the TCR CDR3, the HTBI primer set was used. MiXCR, run by TCRdb on the multiplex PCR reads, gives a single entry per CDR3 protein. There are about 590,000 distinct CDR3 sequences in the sample; around 14% occur only once, and roughly 6.6% lies in the top ten. The sequence came from a woman aged 25 to 39 with Graves' hyperthyroidism. The V call is TRBV7-3, the J call TRBJ2-1; D is uncertain. The sequenced sample consisted of blood. The CDR3 sequence: CASRLGPMNEQFF. The CDR3 nucleotides read TGTGCCAGCAGACTCGGACCCATGAATGAGCAGTTCTTC.